Below are 4 T cell receptor beta chains sequenced from a single sample in a study of cytomegalovirus exposure and HLA in healthy donors (dated 2017 in TCRdb). Libraries were made using the immunoSEQ multiplex PCR assay. The multiplex PCR relied on a mix of 60 forward primers for TCR Vbeta segments and 13 reverse primers for TCR Jbeta segments. Drawn from immuneACCESS, this table holds only the in-frame rearrangements with V and J called that TCRdb kept. Clones are partly lost; checked studies trace under half to an unresolved V gene and leave the rest unexplained. For this sample the table gives approximately 44,000 clones, of which about 60% were detected only once. Roughly 8.9% of the sample rests with the top ten. The specimen was PBMCs. These TCRs come from a human donor in good health.

This clone was detected a few times. This chain joins TRBV2 and TRBJ1-1; D is ambiguous. Trimming stripped 5 bases from V and 5 bases from J, with 6 bases between. Per the germline V gene, CDR1 is SNHLY and CDR2 is FYNNEI. This CDR3 contains 11 residues. The CDR3 DNA reads TGTGCCAGCAGTCTACGAACTGAAGCTTTCTTT. This gives the protein CASSLRTEAFF.

The gene calls are TRBV5-1 and TRBJ1-2, with D possibly matching TRBD1 (5 bases). V shed 0 bases and J shed 0 bases, with 9 bases lying between them. The CDR3 is made up of 15 amino acids. Germline CDR1 is SGHRS and CDR2 is YFSETQ. The DNA for the CDR3 is TGCGCCAGCAGCTTGGATACAGGAACTAACTATGGCTACACCTTC. It encodes CASSLDTGTNYGYTF.

The chain employs TRBV10-2 and TRBJ2-7; D perhaps matches TRBD2 (6 bases). This CDR3 comprises 15 residues. CDR1 is WSHSY and CDR2 is SAAADI in the germline V gene. V lost 3 bases to trimming and J lost 3 bases, with 15 bases between them. The DNA for the CDR3 is TGCGCCAGCAGTGAATATAGCGGCGCATACTACGAGCAGTACTTC. It translates to CASSEYSGAYYEQYF.

This rearrangement joins TRBV15 to TRBJ2-4; maybe TRBD1 (6 bases). Germline lookup yields CDR1 LNHNV and CDR2 YYDKDF (reference sequence). This CDR3 comprises 14 residues. V was clipped by 6 bases and J by 6 bases, with 15 bases between them. The CDR3 nucleotides read TGTGCCACCAGTTTCTCAGGGGAGAGAAACATTCAGTACTTC. Amino acid sequence: CATSFSGERNIQYF. Filled out from reference TRBV15 and TRBJ2-4, the complete variable domain reads DAMVIQNPRYQVTQFGKPVTLSCSQTLNHNVMYWYQQKSSQAPKLLFHYYDKDFNNEADTPDNFQSRRPNTSFCFLDIRSPGLGDTAMYLCATSFSGERNIQYFGAGTRLSVL.